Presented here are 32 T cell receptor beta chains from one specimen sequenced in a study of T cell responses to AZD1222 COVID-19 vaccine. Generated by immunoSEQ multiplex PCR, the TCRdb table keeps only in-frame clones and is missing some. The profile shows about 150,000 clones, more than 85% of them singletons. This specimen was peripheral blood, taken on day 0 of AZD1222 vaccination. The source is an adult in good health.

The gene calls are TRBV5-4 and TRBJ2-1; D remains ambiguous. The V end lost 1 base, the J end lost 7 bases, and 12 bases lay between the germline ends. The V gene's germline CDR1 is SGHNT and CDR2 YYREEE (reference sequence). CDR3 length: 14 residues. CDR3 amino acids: CASSLSAAGNEQFF. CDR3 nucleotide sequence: TGTGCCAGCAGCTTGTCGGCTGCCGGGAATGAGCAGTTCTTC.

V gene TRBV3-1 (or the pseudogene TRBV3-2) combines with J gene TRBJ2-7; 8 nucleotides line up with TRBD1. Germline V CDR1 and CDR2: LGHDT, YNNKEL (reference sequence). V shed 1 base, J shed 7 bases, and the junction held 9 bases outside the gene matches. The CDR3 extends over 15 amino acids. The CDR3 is CASSQVGRGREEQYF. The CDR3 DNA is TGTGCCAGCAGCCAAGTGGGCAGGGGGCGAGAAGAGCAGTACTTC.

This CDR3 is CASSSPGTGNTEAFF. In DNA, the CDR3 is TGTGCCAGCAGCTCCCCCGGGACAGGGAACACTGAAGCTTTCTTT. The rearrangement links TRBV5-6 to TRBJ1-1; 8 nucleotides align to TRBD1. Per the germline V gene, CDR1 is SGHDT and CDR2 is YYEEEE. The length of the CDR3 is 15 residues. V lost 3 bases to trimming and J lost 1 base; unmatched junction nucleotides: 5.

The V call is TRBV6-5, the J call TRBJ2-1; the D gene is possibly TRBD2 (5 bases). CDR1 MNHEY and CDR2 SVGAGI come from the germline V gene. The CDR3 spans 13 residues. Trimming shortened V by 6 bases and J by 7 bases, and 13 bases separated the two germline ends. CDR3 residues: CASRRASLNEQFF. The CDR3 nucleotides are TGTGCCAGCAGAAGGGCTAGCCTGAATGAGCAGTTCTTC.

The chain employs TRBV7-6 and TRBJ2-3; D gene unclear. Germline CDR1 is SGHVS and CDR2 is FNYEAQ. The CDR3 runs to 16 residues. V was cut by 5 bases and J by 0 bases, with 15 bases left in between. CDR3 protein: CASSPRTTVSTDTQYF. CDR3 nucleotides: TGTGCCAGCAGCCCGAGGACGACGGTTAGCACAGATACGCAGTATTTT.

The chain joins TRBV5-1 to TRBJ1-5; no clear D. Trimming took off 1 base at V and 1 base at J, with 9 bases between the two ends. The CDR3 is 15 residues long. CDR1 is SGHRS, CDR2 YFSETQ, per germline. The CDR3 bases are TGCGCCAGCAGCTTGAATGCAGAGAGCAATCAGCCCCAGCATTTT. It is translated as CASSLNAESNQPQHF.

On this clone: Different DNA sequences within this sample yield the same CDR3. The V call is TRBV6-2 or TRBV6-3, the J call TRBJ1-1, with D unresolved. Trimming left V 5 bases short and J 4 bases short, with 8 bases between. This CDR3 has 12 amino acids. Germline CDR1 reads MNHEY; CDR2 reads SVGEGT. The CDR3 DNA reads TGTGCCAGCAGTCGGGGAAGCACTGAAGCTTTCTTT. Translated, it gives CASSRGSTEAFF.

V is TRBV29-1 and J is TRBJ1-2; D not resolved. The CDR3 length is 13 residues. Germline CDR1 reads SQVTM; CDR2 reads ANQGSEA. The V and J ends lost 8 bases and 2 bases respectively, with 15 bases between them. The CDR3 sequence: CSFQHEANYGYTF. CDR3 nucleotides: TGCAGCTTTCAACATGAGGCGAACTATGGCTACACCTTC.

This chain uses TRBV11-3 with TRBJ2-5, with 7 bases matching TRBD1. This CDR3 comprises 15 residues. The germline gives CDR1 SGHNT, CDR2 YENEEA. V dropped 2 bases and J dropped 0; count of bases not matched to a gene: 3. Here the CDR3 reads CASSLWTGNQETQYF. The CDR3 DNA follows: TGTGCCAGCAGCTTATGGACAGGAAACCAAGAGACCCAGTACTTC. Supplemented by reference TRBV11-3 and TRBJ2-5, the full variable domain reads EAGVVQSPRYKIIEKKQPVAFWCNPISGHNTLYWYLQNLGQGPELLIRYENEEAVDDSQLPKDRFSAERLKGVDSTLKIQPAELGDSAVYLCASSLWTGNQETQYFGPGTRLLVL.

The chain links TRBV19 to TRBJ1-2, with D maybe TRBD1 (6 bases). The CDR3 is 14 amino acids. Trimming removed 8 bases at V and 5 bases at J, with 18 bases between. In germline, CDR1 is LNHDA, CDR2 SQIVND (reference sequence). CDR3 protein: CASEGGPPQYGYTF. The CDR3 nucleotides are TGTGCCAGTGAGGGGGGGCCTCCCCAGTATGGCTACACCTTC.

The CDR3 is CASSRDRQETQYF. In nucleotides, the CDR3 is TGTGCCAGCAGTCGGGACAGACAAGAGACCCAGTACTTC. The chain carries TRBV11-2 and TRBJ2-5; 7 bases fit TRBD1. CDR1 is SGHAT, CDR2 FQNNGV, per germline. The CDR3 is 13 amino acids. The trim removed 6 bases at V and 2 bases at J, leaving 3 bases unmatched.

DNA for the CDR3: TGTGCCAGCAGTTATCGGGGGGTCTACAATGAGCAGTTCTTC. Residues: CASSYRGVYNEQFF. This chain joins TRBV6-6 and TRBJ2-1; TRBD2 matches 7 bases. Germline CDR1 is MNHNY and CDR2 is SVGAGI (reference sequence). The CDR3 extends over 14 amino acids. The V gene end was trimmed by 3 bases and the J gene end by 3 bases; junction bases not matched to a gene: 2.

The CDR3 region is CASSLSAGAAYGYTF. The CDR3 DNA sequence: TGTGCCAGCAGCTTATCCGCGGGGGCCGCCTATGGCTACACCTTC. The chain combines TRBV7-2 with TRBJ1-2; the D gene is possibly TRBD1 (6 bases). From germline, CDR1 is SGHTA and CDR2 FQGNSA. The length of the CDR3 is 15 residues. V gave up 2 bases and J gave up 4 bases, with 14 bases separating them.

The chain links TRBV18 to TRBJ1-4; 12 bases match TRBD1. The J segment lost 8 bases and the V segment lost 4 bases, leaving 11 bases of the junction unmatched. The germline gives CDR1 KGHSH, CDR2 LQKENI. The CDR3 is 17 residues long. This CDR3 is CASSRTGTGGAGEKLFF. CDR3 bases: TGTGCCAGCTCACGAACCGGGACAGGGGGCGCCGGGGAAAAACTGTTTTTT.

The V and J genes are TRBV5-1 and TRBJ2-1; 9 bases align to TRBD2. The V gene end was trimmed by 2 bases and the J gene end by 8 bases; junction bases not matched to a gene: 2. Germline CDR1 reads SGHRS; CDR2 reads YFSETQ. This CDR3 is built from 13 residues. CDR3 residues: CASSFLAGYEQFF. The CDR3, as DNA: TGCGCCAGCAGCTTTCTAGCGGGATATGAGCAGTTCTTC.

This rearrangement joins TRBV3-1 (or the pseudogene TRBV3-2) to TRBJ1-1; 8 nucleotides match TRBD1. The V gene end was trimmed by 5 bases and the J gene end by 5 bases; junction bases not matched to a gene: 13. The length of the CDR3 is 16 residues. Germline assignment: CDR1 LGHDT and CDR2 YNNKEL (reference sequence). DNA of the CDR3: TGTGCCAGCAGCACCCGACAGGGGCCCTGGGGGACTGAAGCTTTCTTT. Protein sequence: CASSTRQGPWGTEAFF.

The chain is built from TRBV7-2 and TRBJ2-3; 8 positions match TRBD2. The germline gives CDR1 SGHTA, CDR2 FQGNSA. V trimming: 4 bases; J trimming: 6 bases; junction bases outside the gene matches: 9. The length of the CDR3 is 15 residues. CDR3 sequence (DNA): TGTGCCAGCAGCTCCATAGCGGGGCTCTCGGATACGCAGTATTTT. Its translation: CASSSIAGLSDTQYF.

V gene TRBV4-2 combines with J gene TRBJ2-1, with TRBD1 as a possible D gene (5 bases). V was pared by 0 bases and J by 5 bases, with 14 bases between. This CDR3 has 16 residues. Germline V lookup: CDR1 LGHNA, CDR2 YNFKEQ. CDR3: CASSQDWAGSDNEQFF. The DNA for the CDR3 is TGTGCCAGCAGCCAAGATTGGGCAGGGTCGGACAATGAGCAGTTCTTC.

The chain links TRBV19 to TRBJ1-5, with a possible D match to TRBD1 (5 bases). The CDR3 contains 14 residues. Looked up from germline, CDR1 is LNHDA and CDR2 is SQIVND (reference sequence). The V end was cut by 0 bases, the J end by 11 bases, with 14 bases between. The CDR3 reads CASSIETGLVSQHF. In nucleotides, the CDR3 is TGTGCCAGTAGTATAGAAACAGGTTTAGTATCCCAGCATTTT.

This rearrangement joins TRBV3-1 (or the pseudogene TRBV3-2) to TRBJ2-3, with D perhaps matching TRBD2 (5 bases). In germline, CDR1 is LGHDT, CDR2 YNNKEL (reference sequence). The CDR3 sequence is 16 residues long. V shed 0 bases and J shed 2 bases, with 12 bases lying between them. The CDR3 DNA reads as TGTGCCAGCAGCCAAGAAGGCGGACTCCCCACAGATACGCAGTATTTT. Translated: CASSQEGGLPTDTQYF.

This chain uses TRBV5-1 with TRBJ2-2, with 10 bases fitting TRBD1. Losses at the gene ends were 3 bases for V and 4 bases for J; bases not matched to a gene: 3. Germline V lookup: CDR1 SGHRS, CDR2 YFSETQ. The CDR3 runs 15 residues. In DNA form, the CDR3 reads TGCGCCAGCAGCTGGGACAGGGGTAGCACCGGGGAGCTGTTTTTT. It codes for CASSWDRGSTGELFF.

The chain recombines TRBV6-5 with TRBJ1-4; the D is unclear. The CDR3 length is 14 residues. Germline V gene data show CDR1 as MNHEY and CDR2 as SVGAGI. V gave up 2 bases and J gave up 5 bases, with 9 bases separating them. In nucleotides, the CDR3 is TGTGCCAGCAGTTACGTTCCAAGAAATGAAAAACTGTTTTTT. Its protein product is CASSYVPRNEKLFF.

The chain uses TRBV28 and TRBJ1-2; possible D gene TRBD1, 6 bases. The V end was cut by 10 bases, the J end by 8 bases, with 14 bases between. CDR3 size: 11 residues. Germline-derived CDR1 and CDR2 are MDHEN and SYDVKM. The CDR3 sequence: CAIPQGTGYTF. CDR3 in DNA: TGTGCCATTCCACAGGGTACGGGCTACACCTTC.

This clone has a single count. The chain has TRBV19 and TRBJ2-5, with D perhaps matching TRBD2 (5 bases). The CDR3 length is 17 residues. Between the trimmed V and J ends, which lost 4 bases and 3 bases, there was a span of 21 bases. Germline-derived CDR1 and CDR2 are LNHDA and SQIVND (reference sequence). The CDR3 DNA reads TGTGCCAGTAGTAAGAGGAGGCACTCTCTGGGAGAAGAGACCCAGTACTTC. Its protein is CASSKRRHSLGEETQYF.

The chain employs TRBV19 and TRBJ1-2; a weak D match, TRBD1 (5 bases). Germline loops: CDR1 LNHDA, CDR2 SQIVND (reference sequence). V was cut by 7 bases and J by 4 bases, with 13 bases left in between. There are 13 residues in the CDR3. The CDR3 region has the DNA TGTGCCAGTAAGGACCAGGGCATCTATGGCTACACCTTC. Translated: CASKDQGIYGYTF.

In DNA, the CDR3 is TGTGCCAGCAGCCCCTTGGTGGTGAACTATGGCTACACCTTC. Translation: CASSPLVVNYGYTF. V and J are TRBV7-2 and TRBJ1-2; D is undetermined. Germline CDR1 is SGHTA and CDR2 is FQGNSA. This CDR3 contains 14 residues. The V end lost 5 bases, the J end lost 2 bases, and 12 bases lay between the germline ends.

CDR3 sequence: CASSLLPRNQPQHF. The CDR3 DNA sequence: TGTGCCAGCAGCTTACTACCACGCAATCAGCCCCAGCATTTT. V usage is TRBV7-8 and J usage is TRBJ1-5; D is undetermined. Germline V gene lookup returns CDR1 SGHVS and CDR2 FQNEAQ. The CDR3 consists of 14 residues. V lost 2 bases to trimming and J lost 2 bases, with 7 bases between them.

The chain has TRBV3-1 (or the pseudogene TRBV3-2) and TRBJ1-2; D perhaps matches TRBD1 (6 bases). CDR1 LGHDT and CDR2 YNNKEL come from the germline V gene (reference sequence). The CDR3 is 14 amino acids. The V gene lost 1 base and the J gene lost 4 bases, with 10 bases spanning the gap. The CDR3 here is CASSQVTGIYGYTF. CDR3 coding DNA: TGTGCCAGCAGCCAAGTCACAGGGATCTATGGCTACACCTTC.

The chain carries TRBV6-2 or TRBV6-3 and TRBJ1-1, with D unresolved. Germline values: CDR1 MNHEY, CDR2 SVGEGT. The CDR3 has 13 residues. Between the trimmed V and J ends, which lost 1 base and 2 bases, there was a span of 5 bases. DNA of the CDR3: TGTGCCAGCAGTTACTTGGCCAACACTGAAGCTTTCTTT. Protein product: CASSYLANTEAFF.

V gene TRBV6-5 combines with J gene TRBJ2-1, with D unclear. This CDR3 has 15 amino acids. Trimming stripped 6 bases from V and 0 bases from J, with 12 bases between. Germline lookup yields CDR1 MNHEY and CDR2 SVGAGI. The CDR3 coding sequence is TGTGCCAGCAGCCCCCCTTCTAGCTCCTACAATGAGCAGTTCTTC. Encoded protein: CASSPPSSSYNEQFF.

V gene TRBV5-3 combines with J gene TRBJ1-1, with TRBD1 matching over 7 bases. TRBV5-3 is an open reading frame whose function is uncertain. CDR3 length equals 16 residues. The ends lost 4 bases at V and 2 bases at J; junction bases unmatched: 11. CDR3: CARSLRRTGSNTEAFF. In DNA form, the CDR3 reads TGTGCCAGAAGCCTGCGACGGACAGGTTCCAACACTGAAGCTTTCTTT.

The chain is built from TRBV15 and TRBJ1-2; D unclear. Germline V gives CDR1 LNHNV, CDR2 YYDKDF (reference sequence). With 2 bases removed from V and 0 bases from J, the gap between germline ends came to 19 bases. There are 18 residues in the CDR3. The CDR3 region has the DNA TGTGCCACCAGCAGACCTTCGGAGGTTCGTCGTGCTAACTATGGCTACACCTTC. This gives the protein CATSRPSEVRRANYGYTF. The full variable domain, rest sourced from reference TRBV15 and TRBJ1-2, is DAMVIQNPRYQVTQFGKPVTLSCSQTLNHNVMYWYQQKSSQAPKLLFHYYDKDFNNEADTPDNFQSRRPNTSFCFLDIRSPGLGDTAMYLCATSRPSEVRRANYGYTFGSGTRLTVV.